Listed below are T cell receptor beta chains from one sample, sequenced in a study of cytomegalovirus exposure and HLA in healthy donors. Profiling relied on immunoSEQ multiplex PCR, and the TCRdb table lists in-frame clones only, not all of them. The sample holds over 200,000 clones, 82% seen once. The sequencing input was PBMCs. All receptors come from a man in his forties or fifties in good health and CMV-seropositive. The CDR3 runs from the conserved cysteine through the conserved F or W. The D gene is left open where the match is weak. Clone size is shown for a subset of rows, as once, few, many or a class of expanded clone.

>TRBJ2-2|TRBV25-1|TRBD1|once
TGTGCCAGCAGTGGAGACAGGGTGAACACCGGGGAGCTGTTTTTT
CASSGDRVNTGELFF
>TRBJ2-7|TRBV9|TRBD1|NA
TGTGCCAGCAGCCTCGGACAGGTCTCCTACGAGCAGTACTTC
CASSLGQVSYEQYF
>TRBJ2-5|TRBV5-6|TRBD1|NA
TGTGCCAGCAGCTGGGACAGGGGAGAGACCCAGTACTTC
CASSWDRGETQYF
>TRBJ2-3|TRBV4-1|NA|NA
TGCGCCAGCAGCCAAGGTCCTAGTCGATCATCTGATACGCAGTATTTT
CASSQGPSRSSDTQYF
>TRBJ2-1|TRBV7-9|NA|NA
TGTGCCAGCAGCTTCGCCAGATACGAAGTTGGCAATGAGCAGTTCTTC
CASSFARYEVGNEQFF
>TRBJ1-5|TRBV11-2|NA|NA
TGTGCCAGCATCAATCAGGGGCAGGGATATCAGCCCCAGCATTTT
CASINQGQGYQPQHF
>TRBJ2-3|TRBV5-1|NA|NA
TGCGCCAGCAGCAATACCCAGGGGCTAGATACGCAGTATTTT
CASSNTQGLDTQYF
>TRBJ2-5|TRBV28|TRBD2|once
TGTGCCAGCATAGGACTAGCTGTGGGGGGGACCCAGTACTTC
CASIGLAVGGTQYF
>TRBJ1-3|TRBV4-2|NA|NA
TGTGCCAGCAGCCAATCACTAGCCCGGAGGAGTGGAAACACCATATATTTT
CASSQSLARRSGNTIYF
>TRBJ2-3|TRBV6-1|TRBD2|NA
TGTGCCAGCAAGGACAGCGGGAGGGCCCCGGATACGCAGTATTTT
CASKDSGRAPDTQYF
>TRBJ2-5|TRBV25-1|NA|NA
TGTGCCAGCAGTGACGCAAACTCGCCGACCCAGTACTTC
CASSDANSPTQYF
>TRBJ2-4|TRBV4-1|NA|NA
TGCGCCAGCAGCCAACTAAATCTAGCCAAAAACATTCAGTACTTC
CASSQLNLAKNIQYF
>TRBJ1-5|TRBV28|NA|NA
TGTGCCAGCAGATATGACACCTCCCGCAATCAGCCCCAGCATTTT
CASRYDTSRNQPQHF
>TRBJ2-1|TRBV30|NA|NA
TGTGCCTGGATAGGGAGTTCCTACAATGAGCAGTTCTTC
CAWIGSSYNEQFF
>TRBJ2-3|TRBV5-1|TRBD2|NA
TGCGCCAGCAGCTTTGGAGTCCGGACTAGCTCTTCGGATACGCAGTATTTT
CASSFGVRTSSSDTQYF
>TRBJ2-3|TRBV19|TRBD2|NA
TGTGCCAGTAGACTTGCGGGAGACCCGCGGGGAGATACGCAGTATTTT
CASRLAGDPRGDTQYF
>TRBJ2-3|TRBV18|NA|NA
TGTGCCAGCTCACCCCGGACAGCAGATACGCAGTATTTT
CASSPRTADTQYF
>TRBJ1-5|TRBV5-1|TRBD1|NA
TGCGCCAGCAGCCAAGGGACAGGCAATCAGCCCCAGCATTTT
CASSQGTGNQPQHF
>TRBJ2-5|TRBV29-1|NA|NA
TGCAGCGTTGAAACCGTGTCGAGGGTCAGCTCCGAGGAGACCCAGTACTTC
CSVETVSRVSSEETQYF
>TRBJ2-4|TRBV12-2|NA|NA
TGTGCAAGTCGCCTGAATCCCGGGACTAGCGGGAGTTGGGTCAAAAACATTCAGTACTTC
CASRLNPGTSGSWVKNIQYF
>TRBJ2-7|TRBV5-1|NA|NA
TGCGCCAGCAGCTTGGCCACAGCCTACGAGCAGTACTTC
CASSLATAYEQYF
>TRBJ2-3|TRBV13|TRBD2|NA
TGTGCCAGCAGCCCGGGACTAGCGGGAGGAGGAGGGCCAGATACGCAGTATTTT
CASSPGLAGGGGPDTQYF
>TRBJ2-1|TRBV30|NA|NA
TGTGCCTGGGCAGATTCAATCTCCTACAATGAGCAGTTCTTC
CAWADSISYNEQFF
>TRBJ1-4|TRBV5-1|TRBD1|NA
TGCGCCAGCAGCTTGGCAGGGGGTACGACGAATGAAAAACTGTTTTTT
CASSLAGGTTNEKLFF
>TRBJ2-7|TRBV12-2|NA|NA
TGTGCAAGTCGACTCAAAGACAGGCCCGTCTCCTACGAGCAGTACTTC
CASRLKDRPVSYEQYF
>TRBJ2-1|TRBV5-1|TRBD2|NA
TGCGCCAGCAGCTTGGAAGGGACTAACAATGAGCAGTTCTTC
CASSLEGTNNEQFF
>TRBJ2-5|TRBV11-2|TRBD2|NA
TGTGCCAGCAGCTTAGACGAGCGGGGATGGGGAGAGACCCAGTACTTC
CASSLDERGWGETQYF
>TRBJ2-7|TRBV5-1|TRBD2|NA
TGCGCCAGCAGCTTGAGCGGGGATTCCTACGAGCAGTACTTC
CASSLSGDSYEQYF
>TRBJ2-1|TRBV7-9|TRBD2|NA
TGTGCCAGCAGCTCAGGACTAGCGGGCAATTACAATGAGCAGTTCTTC
CASSSGLAGNYNEQFF
>TRBJ1-5|TRBV19|TRBD1|NA
TGTGCCAGTAGTATCCCCGGGACAGGGGGCCTTAGTCAGCCCCAGCATTTT
CASSIPGTGGLSQPQHF
>TRBJ1-2|TRBV6-4|NA|NA
TGTGTCAGCAGTGACGCCCCAGGAAAGGTCGGCTACACCTTC
CVSSDAPGKVGYTF
>TRBJ2-5|TRBV29-1|TRBD1|NA
TGCAGCGTGCGACAGGGCAATCAAGAGACCCAGTACTTC
CSVRQGNQETQYF
>TRBJ1-1|TRBV29-1|TRBD1|NA
TGCAGCGTTGAGAGACAGGGGGCGAACACTGAAGCTTTCTTT
CSVERQGANTEAFF
>TRBJ1-2|TRBV9|TRBD1|NA
TGTGCCAGCAGCGTAGACAGGGGGTATGGCTACACCTTC
CASSVDRGYGYTF
>TRBJ2-1|TRBV14|NA|NA
TGTGCCAGCAGCCAAGACGGGAGACACCTAGGGCAGTTCTTC
CASSQDGRHLGQFF
>TRBJ2-6|TRBV18|TRBD1|NA
TGTGCCAGCTCATCGGACAGGGGAGGCTCTGGGGCCAACGTCCTGACTTTC
CASSSDRGGSGANVLTF
>TRBJ2-1|TRBV11-1|NA|NA
TGTGCCAGCAGCTTAGCGGGGCGCGCGGATAGCTCCTACAATGAGCAGTTCTTC
CASSLAGRADSSYNEQFF
>TRBJ2-2|TRBV7-8|NA|NA
TGTGCCACCAAAGAGGGGGATGCTTGGACCGGGGAGCTGTTTTTT
CATKEGDAWTGELFF
>TRBJ1-2|TRBV29-1|NA|few
TGCAGCGTTGAACCCGGTTTAGGCTACACCTTC
CSVEPGLGYTF
>TRBJ2-3|TRBV30|TRBD2|NA
TGTGCCTGGAGTAGGGAGCGGGGGAGCACAGATACGCAGTATTTT
CAWSRERGSTDTQYF
>TRBJ2-3|TRBV9|TRBD1|NA
TGTGCCAGCAGCGTAGAAGGGACAGGGTTGAGAACAGATACGCAGTATTTT
CASSVEGTGLRTDTQYF
>TRBJ2-2|TRBV19|TRBD2|NA
TGTGCCAGTAGTACTCTAGCGGGTCCCACCGGGGAGCTGTTTTTT
CASSTLAGPTGELFF
>TRBJ1-2|TRBV5-6|NA|NA
TGTGCCAGCAGCGTAGCTAACTATGGCTACACCTTC
CASSVANYGYTF
>TRBJ2-3|TRBV4-1|NA|NA
TGCGCCAGCAGCCAAGTATCCAGCGGAGCCCCCGCAGATACGCAGTATTTT
CASSQVSSGAPADTQYF